This T cell receptor beta chain was sequenced in a study of cytomegalovirus exposure and HLA in healthy donors. This clone was observed once. CDR3 length: 16 residues. V was shortened by 4 bases and J by 8 bases, with 25 bases between the two germline ends. Germline V gene sequence: CDR1 SGHNT, CDR2 YYREEE (reference sequence). Vbeta (60) and Jbeta (13) primers were used in the PCR. Repertoires were generated with immunoSEQ multiplex PCR, while TCRdb's copy carries only in-frame clones and drops some. The sample contains about 69,000 clones, 68% of which appear only once. The V gene is TRBV5-4, the J gene TRBJ2-7, with D tentatively TRBD2 (7 bases). The sequence came from a woman in her twenties or thirties in good health and CMV-seronegative. Sequenced: PBMCs. The CDR3 bases are TGTGCCAGCAGCCTCGGGGGGATAGGGGGGGGGATACAGCAGTACTTC. Amino acid sequence: CASSLGGIGGGIQQYF.